The 7 T cell receptor beta chains in this list originate from one sample, sequenced in a study of Ad26.COV2.S vaccination and SARS-CoV-2 variants. Treatment denoted: 15 to 20 received Ad26.COV2.S at low or high dose, single or two shots; five or six received placebo; per-sample allocation not given. Repertoires come from day 63 after the first vaccine or placebo injection. The table came from immunoSEQ multiplex PCR; TCRdb's copy has only in-frame clones and leaves some out. The sample yields around 400,000 clones, roughly 90% seen once. Material: peripheral blood, obtained in a trial of Ad26.COV2.S vaccine versus placebo. Every receptor here comes from a person between 18 and 60 years old who received the Ad26.COV2.S COVID-19 vaccine or a placebo.

The J gene is TRBJ1-5, the V gene TRBV5-5; 8 bases line up with TRBD1. The germline V gene has CDR1 SGHKS and CDR2 YYEKEE (reference sequence). The CDR3 runs 15 residues. With 4 bases clipped from V and 6 bases from J, the junction kept 9 bases outside the gene matches. The CDR3 nucleotides are TGTGCCAGCAGCCAAGGACAGGGCCCGACTCAGCCCCAGCATTTT. Its protein is CASSQGQGPTQPQHF.

The V and J genes are TRBV2 and TRBJ2-7; 8 nucleotides match TRBD1. The CDR3 spans 13 residues. With 7 bases clipped from V and 6 bases from J, the junction kept 8 bases outside the gene matches. The germline gives CDR1 SNHLY, CDR2 FYNNEI. CDR3 residues: CASISDRGGEQYF. Here the CDR3 DNA reads TGTGCCAGCATCTCCGACAGGGGAGGCGAGCAGTACTTC.

J is TRBJ2-2 and V is TRBV19; D unresolved. This CDR3 is 13 amino acids long. Germline V CDR1 and CDR2: LNHDA, SQIVND (reference sequence). The V end lost 7 bases, the J end lost 2 bases, and 8 bases lay between the germline ends. This chain's CDR3 is CASNPGNTGELFF. DNA for the CDR3: TGTGCCAGTAACCCAGGAAACACCGGGGAGCTGTTTTTT.

This chain uses TRBV10-3 with TRBJ1-1; D remains unclear. Germline values: CDR1 ENHRY, CDR2 SYGVKD. The CDR3 runs 13 residues. The ends were cut back, 7 bases at V and 0 bases at J, with 9 bases in the middle. The CDR3, as DNA: TGTGCCATCACGGCCGAGGTGAACACTGAAGCTTTCTTT. It encodes CAITAEVNTEAFF.

The rearrangement links TRBV30 to TRBJ2-7; D perhaps matches TRBD2 (6 bases). This CDR3 region has 12 residues. The ends were cut back, 7 bases at V and 7 bases at J, with 17 bases in the middle. From germline, CDR1 is GTSNPN and CDR2 SVGIG (reference sequence). CDR3 nucleotide sequence: TGTGCCTCCCGGGGGTCCAGAAGGGAGCAGTACTTC. Its protein product is CASRGSRREQYF.

The chain has TRBV12-3 or TRBV12-4 and TRBJ1-1, with D unresolved. This CDR3 is 12 amino acids long. V lost 3 bases to trimming and J lost 6 bases, with 8 bases between them. The CDR3 nucleotides read TGTGCCAGCAGTTTTGGATTGGCTGAAGCTTTCTTT. This encodes CASSFGLAEAFF.

The CDR3 reads CAWSPGLNTGELFF. The CDR3 bases are TGTGCCTGGAGTCCGGGACTCAACACCGGGGAGCTGTTTTTT. The chain is built from TRBV30 and TRBJ2-2, with D maybe TRBD2 (6 bases). CDR3 length: 14 residues. Germline V gene lookup returns CDR1 GTSNPN and CDR2 SVGIG (reference sequence). The V end was cut by 2 bases, the J end by 2 bases, with 9 bases between.